This entry describes one T cell receptor beta chain. The target of this receptor is not known. No base qualities exist here, and no much larger clone lies one base off it. Donors were healthy HIV-negative adults with no recently reported acute infections or vaccinations. Every donor was a Caucasian adult residing in Nashville, Tennessee, USA. CD4+ T cells were enriched by magnetic negative selection; naive cells were then positively selected on CD45RA, and the negative fraction formed the memory subset. Blood was obtained by leukapheresis, after which PBMCs were separated by Ficoll-Histopaque density gradient centrifugation and cryopreserved in liquid nitrogen vapor phase. Analytical flow cytometry was used to check the purity and quantity of every magnetically sorted T cell population. From each sorted fraction, genomic DNA was isolated and quantified by UV absorbance on a Nanodrop 2000c. This entry belongs to a study of shared clonotypes between healthy human individuals (dated by TCRdb to the early 2020s). About the study as a whole: The cohort included three men and a couple of women between 18 and 49 years of age. For each donor, CD4 naive and CD4 memory were each given three plates, CD8 naive was given two plates, and CD8 memory was given one plate. Blood TCR repertoires of roughly five healthy adults were deeply sequenced to estimate repertoire size and the extent of clonotype sharing between individuals. To increase sequencing depth and limit assay-specific biases, TCR repertoire library preparation and sequencing were carried out by different laboratories using diverse techniques. Per donor, leukapheresis produced somewhere between about 0.8 and 9 billion PBMCs.

Using the deep immunoSEQ assay, multiplex PCR amplified TCR CDR3 regions from genomic DNA. Extracted genomic DNA from each cell subset was distributed evenly across all wells of several immunoSEQ 96-well plates, and each plate was treated as a replicate. For sorted subsets, each replicate PCR was loaded with about 0.2 ug genomic DNA, equivalent to 30,000 to 35,000 T cell genomes. Purified libraries were measured with a Qubit 3.0 fluorometer, size-checked on a Bioanalyzer 2100, and measured again with the KAPA Library Quantification kit. A separate single-read 150-cycle Illumina NextSeq 550 flow cell was used to sequence each immunoSEQ 96-well plate. Under the source paper's analysis protocol: Because only junctional sequences without quality scores were contained in the immunoSEQ output, filtering matching that applied to full-length reads could not be performed. To assign V/J genes and CDR3, sequences were annotated against IMGT germline references using PyIR, a Python wrapper for IgBLAST v1.9. Reads with weak V/J assignments (E-value above 1e-6), missing CDR3, stop codons, out-of-frame junctions, or ambiguous translated residues were removed. A V3J clonotype was defined by an identical inferred V gene, J gene, and CDR3 amino acid sequence. Percentage overlap between repertoires was computed as shared unique clonotypes divided by the size of the smaller repertoire. Repertoire richness was assessed with RTK rarefaction, the Chao1 estimator, and Recon v2.1 estimates of unobserved clonotypes. OLGA was used to compute generation probabilities for all TCRbeta clonotypes that the gDNA method yielded from a handful of donors. Sourced from immuneACCESS, this table was stored by TCRdb with only in-frame sequences that have V and J called. A share of the clones is absent; for the studies checked, an unresolved V gene accounts for under half, and the remainder has no known explanation. V and J calls and clone size are those listed in that table; D and trimming were worked out from the DNA. For this sample the table gives millions of clones, of which around 90% were detected only once. The ten largest clones capture 0.14% of the sample.

Broader findings and caveats from the paper: Only blood was sampled, and tissue TCR repertoires likely differ from those in blood. The small number of donors limited the genetic and exposure-history diversity represented. Compared with non-shared clonotypes, the clonotypes found in all four sorted-subset donors had higher generation probabilities. Estimated clonotype richness was generally larger for naive than for memory subsets. Around 5.4% of naive CD4, around 3.6% of naive CD8, roughly 2.5% of memory CD4, and less than 0.45% of memory CD8 clonotypes were shared across a few donors. Based on pairwise subsampling, the degree of clonotype sharing among donors was expected to be affected by sequencing depth. Incomplete sequencing was indicated by rarefaction of sorted-subset datasets, despite the large sequencing depth.

According to the germline V gene, CDR1 reads MNHEY and CDR2 reads SVGAGI. The germline ends are 11 bases apart after V is trimmed by 6 bases and J by 5 bases. The CDR3 covers 14 residues, taking in both the cysteine and the phenylalanine. Only the CDR3 DNA is retained, 42 bases long and in frame from the first base. The receptor chain draws on TRBV6-5 and TRBJ1-6, with a tentative D gene TRBD1 over 5 matching bases. The source of this sequence is a young man in good health. The specimen sequenced was naive CD4+ T cells sorted from blood. The cell subset or site label, read with the paper, signifies: CD45RA+ positively selected. The CDR3 loop reads CASRGDGNNSPLHF. The nucleotide sequence reads TGTGCCAGCAGGGGGGACGGAAATAATTCACCCCTCCACTTT.